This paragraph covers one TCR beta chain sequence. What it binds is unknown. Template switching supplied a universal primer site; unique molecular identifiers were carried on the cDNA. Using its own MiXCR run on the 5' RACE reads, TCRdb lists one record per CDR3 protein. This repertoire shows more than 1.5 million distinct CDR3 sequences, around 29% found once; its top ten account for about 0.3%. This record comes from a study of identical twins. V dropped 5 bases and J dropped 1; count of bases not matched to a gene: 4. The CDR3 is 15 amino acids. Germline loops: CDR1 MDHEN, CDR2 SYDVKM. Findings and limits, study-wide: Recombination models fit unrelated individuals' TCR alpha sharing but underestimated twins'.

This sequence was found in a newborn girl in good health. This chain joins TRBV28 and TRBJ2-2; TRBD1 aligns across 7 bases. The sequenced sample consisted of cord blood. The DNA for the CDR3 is TGTGCCAGCAGTACAGGGGCCCTGAACACCGGGGAGCTGTTTTTT. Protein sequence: CASSTGALNTGELFF.